The 30 T cell receptor beta chains below all came from one sample that was sequenced in a study of post-analysis software for immune sequencing data (dated by TCRdb to 2015 to 2017). What the authors observed across the whole study: About 5 TRBV segments, including TRBV5-6, TRBV5-1 and TRBV20-1, were significantly more frequent in patients than controls.

No antigen is known for these receptors. Preparation of the library involved PCR. The instrument was an Illumina HiSeq 2500. To reduce PCR and sequencing biases, unique molecular identifiers were built into the TCR beta cDNA libraries. TCRdb reprocessing: public reads trimmed at Q25 with fastp, clones called with MiXCR, in-frame beta chains kept. Each entry is one CDR3 protein sequence, shown with its most common DNA and genes. This sample is represented by just over 250,000 distinct CDR3 sequences; 36% of them were singletons. Of the sample, under 5% falls within the top ten clones. Sequencing used blood. Receptor source: a girl aged 5 to 17 with multiple sclerosis.

This clonotype was detected once. The chain carries TRBV11-2 and TRBJ2-2; the match to TRBD2 covers 11 bases. The CDR3 loop spans 16 amino acids. Trimming took 6 bases from V and 5 from J; bases not matched to a gene: 8. CDR1 and CDR2 from the germline V gene are SGHAT and FQNNGV. The CDR3 DNA sequence: TGTGCCAGCAGAATACTAGCGGGAGTAAGGACCGGGGAGCTGTTTTTT. It translates to CASRILAGVRTGELFF.

This clonotype showed up just a few times. CDR3 amino acids: CSARARGYTGELFF. DNA of the CDR3: TGCAGTGCTAGAGCAAGGGGCTACACCGGGGAGCTGTTTTTT. The chain combines TRBV20-1 with TRBJ2-2; the D gene is possibly TRBD1 (5 bases). Trimming shortened V by 1 base and J by 3 bases, and 9 bases separated the two germline ends. The germline V gene has CDR1 DFQATT and CDR2 SNEGSKA (reference sequence). The CDR3 sequence is 14 residues long.

This clonotype was picked up many times. The rearrangement uses TRBV14 and TRBJ2-1; 7 bases fit TRBD1. Germline loops: CDR1 SGHDN, CDR2 FVKESK. The length of the CDR3 is 14 residues. V trimming: 7 bases; J trimming: 0 bases; junction bases outside the gene matches: 3. The CDR3 coding sequence is TGTGCCAGCACGACAGGGCTCTCCTACAATGAGCAGTTCTTC. It encodes CASTTGLSYNEQFF.

The chain carries TRBV5-1 and TRBJ2-1; D may be TRBD1 (7 bases). V was clipped by 0 bases and J by 7 bases, with 14 bases between them. Germline V gene lookup returns CDR1 SGHRS and CDR2 YFSETQ. This CDR3 has 15 amino acids. The CDR3 here is CASSLDSPGGNEQFF. The CDR3 DNA follows: TGCGCCAGCAGCTTGGACAGCCCAGGGGGGAATGAGCAGTTCTTC.

This clonotype was detected ten times or more. The chain links TRBV6-1 to TRBJ1-5, with 7 bases fitting TRBD1. Germline CDR1 MNHNS, CDR2 SASEGT. V dropped 0 bases and J dropped 4; count of bases not matched to a gene: 3. The CDR3 is 15 residues long. The CDR3 DNA sequence: TGTGCCAGCAGTGAAGCGGGACAGCAAAATCAGCCCCAGCATTTT. The encoded protein is CASSEAGQQNQPQHF.

This clonotype was found a few times. This chain connects TRBV10-3 to TRBJ1-2; no clear D gene. The CDR3 has 15 amino acids. The germline CDR1 and CDR2 sequences are ENHRY and SYGVKD. Trimming took off 11 bases at V and 6 bases at J, with 25 bases between the two ends. CDR3: CASSEYTDEGNGYTF. CDR3 in DNA: TGTGCCTCCAGTGAGTATACAGACGAAGGAAATGGCTACACCTTC.

In the case of this clonotype: A much more abundant neighbour one base away suggests this may be a read error. V gene TRBV20-1 combines with J gene TRBJ2-1, with a weak D call TRBD1 (6 bases). Germline CDR1 is DFQATT and CDR2 is SNEGSKA (reference sequence). This CDR3 spans 15 amino acids. V shed 5 bases and J shed 0 bases, with 14 bases lying between them. Here the CDR3 DNA reads TGCAGTGCTGGAGTGAGGGGGAGCTCCTACAATGAGCAGTTCTTC. Translation gives CSAGVRGSSYNEQFF.

J is TRBJ1-2 and V is TRBV29-1, with D tentatively TRBD1 (6 bases). This CDR3 is 14 amino acids long. Germline V gene sequence: CDR1 SQVTM, CDR2 ANQGSEA. With 0 bases removed from V and 3 bases from J, the gap between germline ends came to 11 bases. DNA of the CDR3: TGCAGCGTTGAAGATCTTGGGGGCCACTATGGCTACACCTTC. It encodes CSVEDLGGHYGYTF.

This clonotype has ten or more counts. V and J are TRBV5-4 and TRBJ1-2, with D unclear. The CDR3 loop spans 15 amino acids. Germline CDR1 SGHNT, CDR2 YYREEE (reference sequence). Deletions cut 0 bases from V and 3 bases from J, with 12 bases between. This CDR3 is CASSLGALRDYGYTF. The CDR3 DNA reads as TGTGCCAGCAGCTTGGGGGCCCTGAGAGACTATGGCTACACCTTC.

This clonotype has at least ten counts. V is TRBV7-2 and J is TRBJ2-1; TRBD2 matches 9 bases. This CDR3 has 18 residues. Germline-derived CDR1 and CDR2 are SGHTA and FQGNSA. V was clipped by 1 base and J by 7 bases; unmatched bases: 14. CDR3 amino acids: CASSLDPRRAGGWNEQFF. CDR3 nucleotides: TGTGCCAGCAGCTTAGATCCTCGGCGTGCGGGGGGGTGGAATGAGCAGTTCTTC.

Remarks on this clonotype: A much larger clone differs by one base, so this may be a read error. This chain uses TRBV12-3 or TRBV12-4 with TRBJ1-1, with D possibly TRBD1 on 6 matching bases. The V and J ends lost 6 bases and 12 bases respectively, with 14 bases between them. The length of the CDR3 is 11 residues. Here the CDR3 DNA reads TGTGCCAGCAGGTTACAGGGAGATTCTTTCTTT. Protein sequence: CASRLQGDSFF.

This clonotype was seen a handful of times. It may be a read error: a sequence one base away is much more abundant. The gene calls are TRBV28 and TRBJ2-1; D perhaps matches TRBD2 (5 bases). CDR3 length: 15 residues. CDR1 is MDHEN and CDR2 is SYDVKM in the germline V gene. In DNA, the CDR3 is TGTGCCCGCAGTGAGGGCCTCCGTCACTACAATGAGCAGTTCTTC. As protein: CARSEGLRHYNEQFF.

The chain combines TRBV10-1 with TRBJ2-3; D not certain. In germline, CDR1 is WNHNN, CDR2 SYGVQD (reference sequence). V was trimmed by 5 bases and J by 0 bases, leaving 12 bases between them. The CDR3 has 15 residues. CDR3 loop: CASSPIITSTDTQYF. CDR3 in DNA: TGCGCCAGCAGTCCGATAATCACTAGCACAGATACGCAGTATTTT.

The V and J genes are TRBV5-1 and TRBJ2-7; no clear D gene. V was shortened by 5 bases and J by 2 bases, with 14 bases between the two germline ends. The CDR3 consists of 14 residues. Per germline, CDR1 SGHRS and CDR2 YFSETQ. CDR3 nucleotide sequence: TGCGCCAGCAGTTCTACGACCCTACCCTACGAGCAGTACTTC. This sequence encodes CASSSTTLPYEQYF.

The CDR3 here is CASRSGQGEYEQYF. Here the CDR3 DNA reads TGTGCCAGCAGGTCGGGACAGGGAGAATACGAGCAGTACTTC. J is TRBJ2-7 and V is TRBV2; 9 positions agree with TRBD1. Trimming at V came to 6 bases and at J to 4 bases, leaving 7 bases not matched to a gene. Germline V gene lookup returns CDR1 SNHLY and CDR2 FYNNEI. The CDR3 covers 14 residues. Full variable domain (outside the CDR3, taken from reference TRBV2 and TRBJ2-7): EPEVTQTPSHQVTQMGQEVILRCVPISNHLYFYWYRQILGQKVEFLVSFYNNEISEKSEIFDDQFSVERPDGSNFTLKIRSTKLEDSAMYFCASRSGQGEYEQYFGPGTRLTVT.

The sample holds many counts of this clonotype. The chain combines TRBV29-1 with TRBJ1-5; TRBD1 matches at 9 bases. The CDR3 length is 12 residues. V was pared by 6 bases and J by 4 bases, with 1 base of the junction left unmatched. The V gene's germline CDR1 is SQVTM and CDR2 ANQGSEA. The DNA of the CDR3 is TGCAGCGTCGGGACAGGGAATCAGCCCCAGCATTTT. Its translation is CSVGTGNQPQHF.

About this clonotype itself: This clone may be a read error of a much larger clone one base away. The V and J genes are TRBV2 and TRBJ2-5; 9 bases agree with TRBD2. The germline CDR1 and CDR2 sequences are SNHLY and FYNNEI. This CDR3 contains 14 residues. The CDR3 is CVSKSGGIQETQYF. CDR3 nucleotides: TGTGTCAGCAAAAGCGGGGGGATTCAAGAGACCCAGTACTTC.

The chain joins TRBV29-1 to TRBJ2-3; TRBD1 might be the D (5 bases). The CDR3 loop spans 13 amino acids. The germline V gene has CDR1 SQVTM and CDR2 ANQGSEA. Trimming took off 4 bases at V and 0 bases at J, with 8 bases between the two ends. CDR3 nucleotides: TGCAGCGTTGGGAAGGGGAGCACAGATACGCAGTATTTT. Its protein is CSVGKGSTDTQYF.

Note on this clonotype: A much larger clonotype is one base distant, so this may be a read error. The V and J genes are TRBV10-3 and TRBJ1-6; D is unclear. The length of the CDR3 is 14 residues. Germline CDR1 and CDR2: ENHRY and SYGVKD. CDR3 residues: CAISESPRNSPPHF. CDR3 DNA sequence: TGTGCCATCAGTGAGTCACCCAGGAATTCACCCCCCCACTTT.

This clonotype appeared many times. The chain combines TRBV28 with TRBJ1-1; maybe TRBD1 (5 bases). Germline-derived CDR1 and CDR2 are MDHEN and SYDVKM. This CDR3 comprises 11 residues. Trimming removed 7 bases from V and 11 bases from J, with 14 bases in between. The CDR3 DNA reads as TGTGCCAGCACCCATCAGGGAATGGCTTTCTTT. Translated: CASTHQGMAFF.

This clonotype was detected only a few times. The chain carries TRBV6-1 and TRBJ2-3; TRBD2 aligns across 7 bases. Germline loops: CDR1 MNHNS, CDR2 SASEGT. Trimming took 5 bases from V and 2 from J; bases not matched to a gene: 13. The CDR3 runs to 17 residues. The chain's CDR3 is CASSLIWTSSSTDTQYF. In DNA form, the CDR3 reads TGTGCCAGCAGTCTCATTTGGACTAGTTCTTCCACAGATACGCAGTATTTT.

This clonotype was observed at least ten times. This chain connects TRBV5-1 to TRBJ1-2; 8 bases map to TRBD1. Germline loops: CDR1 SGHRS, CDR2 YFSETQ. The CDR3 runs 16 residues. The junction had 9 bases not matched to a gene; V was cut back by 2 bases and J by 3 bases. The chain's CDR3 is CASSLEGTGDYYGYTF. Written as DNA, the CDR3 is TGCGCCAGCAGCTTAGAAGGGACAGGAGACTACTATGGCTACACCTTC.

This clonotype was found a few times. This CDR3 is CASSLGPSGTNNEQFF. DNA of the CDR3: TGCGCCAGCAGCTTGGGCCCTAGCGGGACCAACAATGAGCAGTTCTTC. The genes are TRBV5-1 and TRBJ2-1; 9 bases map to TRBD2. Germline V CDR1 and CDR2: SGHRS, YFSETQ. The CDR3 totals 16 residues. The V segment lost 0 bases and the J segment 5 bases; nucleotides outside the gene matches: 6.

This clonotype was counted at least ten times. The V gene is TRBV5-1, the J gene TRBJ2-1, with 8 bases aligning to TRBD2. V lost 4 bases and J lost 5; bases outside the gene matches: 8. The CDR3 sequence is 15 residues long. From germline, CDR1 is SGHRS and CDR2 YFSETQ. CDR3 amino acids: CASSPRLAGHNEQFF. As DNA, the CDR3 is TGCGCCAGCAGCCCCCGGCTAGCGGGCCACAATGAGCAGTTCTTC.

This clonotype occurred many times. The rearrangement uses TRBV28 and TRBJ2-3; D uncertain. Germline V gives CDR1 MDHEN, CDR2 SYDVKM. Trimming removed 5 bases from V and 4 bases from J, with 19 bases in between. The CDR3 contains 16 residues. The CDR3 is CASSLRSIVRSDTQYF. In DNA, the CDR3 is TGTGCCAGCAGTCTCCGTTCTATCGTACGATCAGATACGCAGTATTTT.

This clonotype was recorded only once. The chain has TRBV20-1 and TRBJ2-1, with 9 bases identical to TRBD2. CDR1 and CDR2 from the germline V gene are DFQATT and SNEGSKA (reference sequence). CDR3 size: 13 residues. In DNA form, the CDR3 reads TGCAGCCCTAGCGGGGCGAGTTACAATGAGCAGTTCTTC. This encodes CSPSGASYNEQFF.

CDR3 in DNA: TGTGCCAGCAGCTTAGGAGCAGGGGGTATGGCCGGGGAGCTGTTTTTT. Protein sequence: CASSLGAGGMAGELFF. The chain uses TRBV7-2 and TRBJ2-2, with 7 bases fitting TRBD1. Trimming cost V 1 base and J 6 bases; bases outside gene matches: 8. CDR1 and CDR2 (germline): SGHTA, FQGNSA. The CDR3 is 16 amino acids.

This clonotype came up a few times. The chain recombines TRBV27 with TRBJ1-1; no reliable D call. Germline V gene sequence: CDR1 MNHEY, CDR2 SMNVEV (reference sequence). The germline V and J ends were trimmed by 0 bases and 2 bases, with 7 bases remaining between them. The CDR3 has 14 amino acids. Here the CDR3 reads CASSLSPGNTEAFF. CDR3 in DNA: TGTGCCAGCAGTTTATCCCCGGGTAACACTGAAGCTTTCTTT.

This clonotype appeared a few times. V gene TRBV14 combines with J gene TRBJ1-1; D possibly corresponds to TRBD1 (5 bases). The CDR3 has 17 amino acids. V lost 1 base and J lost 1, with 16 bases in between. The germline gives CDR1 SGHDN, CDR2 FVKESK. The CDR3 nucleotides read TGTGCCAGCAGCCAAGCGACGCGGGGCTTCTCGAACACTGAAGCTTTCTTT. It yields the protein CASSQATRGFSNTEAFF.

The chain uses TRBV2 and TRBJ2-7; a weak D match, TRBD1 (6 bases). CDR1 SNHLY and CDR2 FYNNEI come from the germline V gene. The CDR3 is made up of 14 amino acids. With 1 base removed from V and 6 bases from J, the gap between germline ends came to 13 bases. CDR3 protein: CASSEGTVGSEQYF. The CDR3 nucleotides are TGTGCCAGCAGTGAAGGGACAGTGGGGAGCGAGCAGTACTTC.